Below, 4 T cell receptor beta chains from the same sample are listed, as sequenced in a study of blood T cell repertoires in COVID-19. The protocol was immunoSEQ multiplex PCR, while the TCRdb copy is restricted to in-frame clones and leaves out a portion. Among roughly 67,000 clones listed, around 84% were seen once. Specimen: peripheral blood. These TCRs come from a man aged 45-65 years with acute or convalescent COVID-19.

This clone has just one count. This chain links TRBV5-1 with TRBJ1-1, with D unclear. The germline CDR1 and CDR2 sequences are SGHRS and YFSETQ. The V end lost 0 bases, the J end lost 4 bases, and 10 bases lay between the germline ends. There are 14 residues in the CDR3. CDR3: CASSLAGFGTEAFF. The CDR3 DNA sequence: TGCGCCAGCAGCTTGGCCGGGTTTGGCACTGAAGCTTTCTTT.

This clone has just a few counts. The chain joins TRBV11-2 to TRBJ2-3; TRBD2 agrees at 9 bases. The germline V gene has CDR1 SGHAT and CDR2 FQNNGV. This CDR3 region has 15 residues. V shed 5 bases, J shed 7 bases, and the junction held 10 bases outside the gene matches. The CDR3 sequence: CASSGTSGRENTQYF. DNA for the CDR3: TGTGCCAGCAGCGGAACTAGCGGGCGAGAAAATACGCAGTATTTT.

The chain employs TRBV19 and TRBJ1-5; D perhaps matches TRBD1 (5 bases). Deletions cut 3 bases from V and 4 bases from J, with 13 bases between. Germline V gives CDR1 LNHDA, CDR2 SQIVND (reference sequence). This CDR3 has 15 amino acids. This chain's CDR3 is CASSIRGEGNQPQHF. The CDR3 DNA sequence: TGTGCCAGTAGTATTCGGGGGGAGGGGAATCAGCCCCAGCATTTT. Full variable domain (missing parts from reference TRBV19 and TRBJ1-5): DGGITQSPKYLFRKEGQNVTLSCEQNLNHDAMYWYRQDPGQGLRLIYYSQIVNDFQKGDIAEGYSVSREKKESFPLTVTSAQKNPTAFYLCASSIRGEGNQPQHFGDGTRLSIL.

A remark on this clone: At one end, the junction sequence differs from germline, possibly due to a read error. In the same sample, other DNA sequences code for this CDR3. V is TRBV6-6 and J is TRBJ2-1; 7 bases are shared with TRBD2. CDR3 size: 16 residues. The V gene's germline CDR1 is MNHNY and CDR2 SVGAGI (reference sequence). Written as DNA, the CDR3 is TGTGCCAGCAGTTATAAGCGGGACGCTTACTACAATGAGCAATTCTTC. It yields the protein CASSYKRDAYYNEQFF.